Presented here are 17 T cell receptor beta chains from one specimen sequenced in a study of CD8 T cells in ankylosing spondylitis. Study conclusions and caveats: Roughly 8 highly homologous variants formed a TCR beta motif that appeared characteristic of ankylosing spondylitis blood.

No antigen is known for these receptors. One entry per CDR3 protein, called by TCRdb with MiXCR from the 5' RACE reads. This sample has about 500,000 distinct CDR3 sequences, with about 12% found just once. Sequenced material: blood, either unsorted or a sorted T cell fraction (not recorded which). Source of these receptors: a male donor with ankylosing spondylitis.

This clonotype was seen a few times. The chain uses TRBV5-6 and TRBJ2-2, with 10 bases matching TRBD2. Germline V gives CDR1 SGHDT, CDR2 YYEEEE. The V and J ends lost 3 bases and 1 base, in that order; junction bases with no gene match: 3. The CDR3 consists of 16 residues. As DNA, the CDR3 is TGTGCCAGCAGCTCGATAGCGGGAGGGAACACCGGGGAGCTGTTTTTT. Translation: CASSSIAGGNTGELFF.

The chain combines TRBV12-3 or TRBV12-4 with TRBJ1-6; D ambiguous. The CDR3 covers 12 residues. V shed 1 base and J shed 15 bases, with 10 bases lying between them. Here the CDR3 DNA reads TGTGCCAGCAGTTTAGAAACGGTCGTCCTCCACTTT. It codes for CASSLETVVLHF.

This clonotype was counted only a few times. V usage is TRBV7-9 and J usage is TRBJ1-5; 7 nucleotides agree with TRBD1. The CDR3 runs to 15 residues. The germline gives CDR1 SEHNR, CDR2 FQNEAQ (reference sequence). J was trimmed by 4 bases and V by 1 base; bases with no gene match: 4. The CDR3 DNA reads TGTGCCAGCAGCTTAGGGGGGACAGCTAATCAGCCCCAGCATTTT. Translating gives CASSLGGTANQPQHF.

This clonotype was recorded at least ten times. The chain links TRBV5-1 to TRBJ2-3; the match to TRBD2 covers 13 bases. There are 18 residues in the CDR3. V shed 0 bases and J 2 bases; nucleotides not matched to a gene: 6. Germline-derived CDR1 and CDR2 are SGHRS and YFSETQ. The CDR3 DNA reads TGCGCCAGCAGCTTGGACGGGGGACTAGCGGGATTCACAGATACGCAGTATTTT. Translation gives CASSLDGGLAGFTDTQYF.

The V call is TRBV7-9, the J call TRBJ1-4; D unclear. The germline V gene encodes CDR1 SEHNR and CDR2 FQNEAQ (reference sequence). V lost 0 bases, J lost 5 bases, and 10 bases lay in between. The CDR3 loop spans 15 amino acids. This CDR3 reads CASSLANGFNEKLFF. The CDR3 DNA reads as TGTGCCAGCAGCTTAGCTAATGGGTTCAATGAAAAACTGTTTTTT.

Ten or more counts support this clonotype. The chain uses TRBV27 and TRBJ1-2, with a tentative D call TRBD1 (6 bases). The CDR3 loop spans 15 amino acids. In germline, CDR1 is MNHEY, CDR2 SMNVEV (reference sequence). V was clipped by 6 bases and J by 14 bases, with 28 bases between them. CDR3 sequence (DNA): TGTGCCAGCAGCCCGGGGGGGGCAGGGCTGATTCATCGTACCTTC. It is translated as CASSPGGAGLIHRTF.

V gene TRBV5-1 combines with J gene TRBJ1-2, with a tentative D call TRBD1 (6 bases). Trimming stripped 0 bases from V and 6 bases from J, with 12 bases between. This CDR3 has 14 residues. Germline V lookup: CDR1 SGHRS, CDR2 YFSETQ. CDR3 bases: TGCGCCAGCAGCTTGGACCGGGGGGCGAATGGCTACACCTTC. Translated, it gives CASSLDRGANGYTF. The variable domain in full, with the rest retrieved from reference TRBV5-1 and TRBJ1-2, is KAGVTQTPRYLIKTRGQQVTLSCSPISGHRSVSWYQQTPGQGLQFLFEYFSETQRNKGNFPGRFSGRQFSNSRSEMNVSTLELGDSALYLCASSLDRGANGYTFGSGTRLTVV.

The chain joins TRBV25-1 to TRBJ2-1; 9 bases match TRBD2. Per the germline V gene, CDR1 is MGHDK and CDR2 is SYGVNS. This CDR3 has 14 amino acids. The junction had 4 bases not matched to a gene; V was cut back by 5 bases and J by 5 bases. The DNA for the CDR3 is TGTGCCAGCAGTAGAGCGGGAGGTAACAATGAGCAGTTCTTC. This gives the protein CASSRAGGNNEQFF. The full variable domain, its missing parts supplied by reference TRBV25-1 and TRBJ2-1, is EADIYQTPRYLVIGTGKKITLECSQTMGHDKMYWYQQDPGMELHLIHYSYGVNSTEKGDLSSESTVSRIRTEHFPLTLESARPSHTSQYLCASSRAGGNNEQFFGPGTRLTVL.

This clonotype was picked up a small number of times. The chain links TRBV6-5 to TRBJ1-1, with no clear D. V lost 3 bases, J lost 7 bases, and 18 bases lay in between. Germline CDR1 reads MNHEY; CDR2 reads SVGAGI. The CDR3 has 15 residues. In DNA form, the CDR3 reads TGTGCCAGCAGTTATACTATTGGTAAGGGCTATGAAGCTTTCTTT. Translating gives CASSYTIGKGYEAFF.

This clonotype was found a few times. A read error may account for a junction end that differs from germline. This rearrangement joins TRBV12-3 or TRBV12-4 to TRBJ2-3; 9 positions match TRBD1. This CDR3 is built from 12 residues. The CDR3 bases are TGTGCCAGCAGCCGGACAGGGGAGAGTCAGTACTTT. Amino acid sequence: CASSRTGESQYF.

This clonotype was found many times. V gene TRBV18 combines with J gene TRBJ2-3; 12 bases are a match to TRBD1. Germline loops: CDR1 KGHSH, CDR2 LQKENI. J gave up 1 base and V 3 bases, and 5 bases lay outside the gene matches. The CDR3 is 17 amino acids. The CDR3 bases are TGTGCCAGCTCACCGGGGACAGGGGGCCTCGGCACAGATACGCAGTATTTT. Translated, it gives CASSPGTGGLGTDTQYF. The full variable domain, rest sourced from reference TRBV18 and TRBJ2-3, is NAGVMQNPRHLVRRRGQEARLRCSPMKGHSHVYWYRQLPEEGLKFMVYLQKENIIDESGMPKERFSAEFPKEGPSILRIQQVVRGDSAAYFCASSPGTGGLGTDTQYFGPGTRLTVL.

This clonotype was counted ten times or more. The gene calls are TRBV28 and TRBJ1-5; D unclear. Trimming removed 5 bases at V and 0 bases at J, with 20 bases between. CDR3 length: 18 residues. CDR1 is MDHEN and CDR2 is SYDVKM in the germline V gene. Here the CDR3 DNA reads TGTGCCAGCAGTCCCCAGCCAATAGACACATATAGCAATCAGCCCCAGCATTTT. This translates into CASSPQPIDTYSNQPQHF. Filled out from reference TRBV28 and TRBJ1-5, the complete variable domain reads DVKVTQSSRYLVKRTGEKVFLECVQDMDHENMFWYRQDPGLGLRLIYFSYDVKMKEKGDIPEGYSVSREKKERFSLILESASTNQTSMYLCASSPQPIDTYSNQPQHFGDGTRLSIL.

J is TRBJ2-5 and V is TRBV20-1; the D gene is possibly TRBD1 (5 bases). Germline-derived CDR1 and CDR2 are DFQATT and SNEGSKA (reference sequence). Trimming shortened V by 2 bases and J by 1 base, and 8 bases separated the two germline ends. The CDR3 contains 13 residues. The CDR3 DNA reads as TGCAGTGCTAGACGACAGTTCCAAGAGACCCAGTACTTC. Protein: CSARRQFQETQYF.

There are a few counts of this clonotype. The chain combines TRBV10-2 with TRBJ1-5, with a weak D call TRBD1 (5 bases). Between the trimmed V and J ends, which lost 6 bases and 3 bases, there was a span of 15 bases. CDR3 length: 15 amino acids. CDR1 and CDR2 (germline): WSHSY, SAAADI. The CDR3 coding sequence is TGCGCCAGCAGCGTTGTCGACAGCTCCAATCAGCCCCAGCATTTT. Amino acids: CASSVVDSSNQPQHF.

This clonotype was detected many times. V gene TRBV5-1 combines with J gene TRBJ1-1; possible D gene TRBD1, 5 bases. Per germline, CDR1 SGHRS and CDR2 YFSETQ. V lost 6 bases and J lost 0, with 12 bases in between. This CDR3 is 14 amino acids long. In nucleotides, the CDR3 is TGCGCCAGCATGCGGGGGGAAGTGAACACTGAAGCTTTCTTT. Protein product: CASMRGEVNTEAFF.

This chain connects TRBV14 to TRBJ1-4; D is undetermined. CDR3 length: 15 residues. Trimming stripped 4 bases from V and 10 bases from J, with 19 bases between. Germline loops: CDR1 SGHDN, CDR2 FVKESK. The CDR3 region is CASSRSPPGVGKLFF. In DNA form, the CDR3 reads TGTGCCAGCAGCCGTTCGCCCCCTGGGGTCGGAAAACTGTTTTTT.

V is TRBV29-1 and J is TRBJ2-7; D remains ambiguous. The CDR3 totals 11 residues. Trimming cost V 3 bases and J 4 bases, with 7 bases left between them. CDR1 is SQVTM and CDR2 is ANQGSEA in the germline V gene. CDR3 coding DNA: TGCAGCGTTGATAATGTTTACGAGCAGTACGTC. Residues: CSVDNVYEQYV.